The sequence of this T cell receptor (beta chain) was determined in a study of cytomegalovirus exposure and HLA in healthy donors. The CDR3 runs to 17 residues. V shed 6 bases, J shed 3 bases, and the junction held 13 bases outside the gene matches. Germline V gene sequence: CDR1 PRHDT, CDR2 FYEKMQ (reference sequence). General study points: From TCR beta sequences, most subjects' HLA-A and HLA-B alleles were reportedly predicted accurately.

This PCR relied on a set of 60 Vbeta primers and 13 Jbeta primers. The protocol was immunoSEQ multiplex PCR, while the TCRdb copy is restricted to in-frame clones and leaves out a portion. The data contain about 160,000 clones, more than 75% of them singletons. As for this clone: The antigen is unknown.

This receptor was obtained from a human donor in good health. Source material: PBMCs. This sequence joins TRBV13 and TRBJ2-1; 8 positions match TRBD2. The CDR3 region is CASSQSGAGGGYNEQFF. CDR3 bases: TGTGCCAGCAGTCAAAGTGGGGCGGGAGGTGGCTACAATGAGCAGTTCTTC.